The entry below gives a single T cell receptor beta chain sequence along with its context. Its antigen is still unknown. This specimen comes from a study of shared clonotypes between healthy human individuals. The CDR3 consists of 14 residues. The germline gives CDR1 SGHRS, CDR2 YFSETQ. The J segment lost 5 bases and the V segment lost 4 bases, leaving 4 bases of the junction unmatched. The study's findings and limits: The sharing of 4% to 5.5% of naive CD4 clonotypes was seen across a few donors. Depth of sequencing was expected to influence donor clonotype sharing.

The assay was carried out at the deep level. Produced via immunoSEQ multiplex PCR; TCRdb's table is partial and in-frame only. The data hold over a million clones, with roughly 96% observed a single time. The specimen was naive CD4+ T cells sorted from blood. Described subset: CD45RA+ positively selected. This TCR was recovered from a man between 25 and 39 years old in good health. The chain links TRBV5-1 to TRBJ1-4; 8 bases are a match to TRBD1. CDR3 loop: CASSPTGVNEKLFF. CDR3 sequence (DNA): TGCGCCAGCAGCCCGACAGGGGTAAATGAAAAACTGTTTTTT.